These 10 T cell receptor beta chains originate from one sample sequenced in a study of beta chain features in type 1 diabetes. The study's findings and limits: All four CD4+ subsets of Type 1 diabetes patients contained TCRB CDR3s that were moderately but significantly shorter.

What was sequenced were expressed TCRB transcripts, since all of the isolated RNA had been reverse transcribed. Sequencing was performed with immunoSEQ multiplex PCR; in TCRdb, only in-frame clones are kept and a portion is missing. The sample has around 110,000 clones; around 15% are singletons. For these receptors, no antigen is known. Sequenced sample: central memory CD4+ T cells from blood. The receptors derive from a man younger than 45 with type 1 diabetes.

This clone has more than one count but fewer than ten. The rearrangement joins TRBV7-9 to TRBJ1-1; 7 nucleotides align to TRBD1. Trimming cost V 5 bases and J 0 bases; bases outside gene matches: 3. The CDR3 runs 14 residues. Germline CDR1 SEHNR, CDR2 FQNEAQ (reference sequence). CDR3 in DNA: TGTGCCAGCAGCCCGGGACAGATGAACACTGAAGCTTTCTTT. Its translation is CASSPGQMNTEAFF.

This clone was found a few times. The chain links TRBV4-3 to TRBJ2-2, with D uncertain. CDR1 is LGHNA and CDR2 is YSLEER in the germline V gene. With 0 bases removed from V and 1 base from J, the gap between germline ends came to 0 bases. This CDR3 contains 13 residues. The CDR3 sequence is CASSQENTGELFF. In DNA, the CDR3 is TGCGCCAGCAGCCAAGAGAACACCGGGGAGCTGTTTTTT.

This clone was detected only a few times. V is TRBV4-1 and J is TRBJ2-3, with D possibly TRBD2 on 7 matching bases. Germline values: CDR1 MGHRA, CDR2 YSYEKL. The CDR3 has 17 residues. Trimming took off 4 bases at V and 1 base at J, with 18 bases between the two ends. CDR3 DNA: TGCGCCAGCAGCCGGGGGCCCCGGAGCGGGGGCACAGATACGCAGTATTTT. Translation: CASSRGPRSGGTDTQYF.

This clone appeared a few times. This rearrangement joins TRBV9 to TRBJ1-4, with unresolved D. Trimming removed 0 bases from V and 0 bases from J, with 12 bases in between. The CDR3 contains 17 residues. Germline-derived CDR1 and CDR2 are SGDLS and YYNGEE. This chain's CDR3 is CASSVDGLLTTNEKLFF. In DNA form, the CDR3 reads TGTGCCAGCAGCGTAGATGGGCTCTTGACAACTAATGAAAAACTGTTTTTT.

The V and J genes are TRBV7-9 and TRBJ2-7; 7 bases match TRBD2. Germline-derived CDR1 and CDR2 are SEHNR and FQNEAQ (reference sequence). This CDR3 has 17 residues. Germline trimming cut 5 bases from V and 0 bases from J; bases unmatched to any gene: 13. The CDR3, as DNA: TGTGCCAGCAGCGGGGTAAGCGGGGCTCCGAGCTCCTACGAGCAGTACTTC. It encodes CASSGVSGAPSSYEQYF.

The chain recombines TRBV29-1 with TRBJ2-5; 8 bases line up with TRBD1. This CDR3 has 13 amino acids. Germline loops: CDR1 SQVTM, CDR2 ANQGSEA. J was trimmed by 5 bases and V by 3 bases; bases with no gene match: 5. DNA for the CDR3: TGCAGCGTTGACTGGACAGGGCGGGAGACCCAGTACTTC. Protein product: CSVDWTGRETQYF.

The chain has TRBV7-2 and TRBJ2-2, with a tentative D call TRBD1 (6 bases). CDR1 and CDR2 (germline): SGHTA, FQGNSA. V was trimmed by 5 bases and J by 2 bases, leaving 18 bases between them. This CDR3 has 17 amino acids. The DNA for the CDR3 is TGTGCCAGCAGCCAAGATATGGGCAGGGGAAACACCGGGGAGCTGTTTTTT. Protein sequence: CASSQDMGRGNTGELFF.

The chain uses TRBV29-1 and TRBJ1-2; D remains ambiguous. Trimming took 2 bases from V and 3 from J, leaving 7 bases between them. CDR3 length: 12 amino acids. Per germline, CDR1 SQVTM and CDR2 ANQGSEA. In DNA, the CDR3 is TGCAGCGTTGAACGAATTGACTATGGCTACACCTTC. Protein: CSVERIDYGYTF.

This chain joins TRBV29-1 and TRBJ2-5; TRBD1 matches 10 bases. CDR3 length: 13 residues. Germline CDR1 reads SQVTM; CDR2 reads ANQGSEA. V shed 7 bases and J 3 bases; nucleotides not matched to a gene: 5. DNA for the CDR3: TGCAGCGCAGACGGGACAGGGGAAGAGACCCAGTACTTC. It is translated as CSADGTGEETQYF.

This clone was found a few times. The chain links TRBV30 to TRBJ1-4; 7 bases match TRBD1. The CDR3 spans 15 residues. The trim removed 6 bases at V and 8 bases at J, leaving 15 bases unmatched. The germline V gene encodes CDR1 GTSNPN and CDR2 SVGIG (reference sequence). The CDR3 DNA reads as TGTGCCTGTGACCGAATACTTGCAGGGGGAGAAAAACTGTTTTTT. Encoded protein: CACDRILAGGEKLFF.